The 25 T cell receptor delta chains below all came from one sample that was sequenced in a study of gamma-delta chains in newborns, infants, children. TCRdb reran clone calling via CATT on the reads. The table records under 6,000 delta-chain clones, 5.2% of them present only once. Input material: blood. These TCRs come from a child who was a newborn, infant or young child, either healthy, febrile or measles-vaccinated (not recorded which).

Comments on this clone: This could be a read error, since a much larger clone is one nucleotide away. The V and J genes are TRDV2 and TRDJ1, with 13 bases aligning to TRDD3. V gave up 0 bases and J gave up 0 bases; unmatched junction bases: 12. CDR3 length: 20 amino acids. CDR1 is GEAIGNYY and CDR2 is EKD in the germline V gene. CDR3: CACDTLSTGGYAGYTDKLIF. The CDR3 coding sequence is TGTGCCTGTGACACCCTTAGTACTGGGGGATACGCGGGGTACACCGATAAACTCATCTTT.

In regard to this clone: It may be a read error: a sequence one base away is much more abundant. The sample holds other DNA sequences that translate to the same CDR3. This sequence joins TRDV2 and TRDJ3; TRDD3 matches 10 bases. The CDR3 totals 20 residues. Germline-derived CDR1 and CDR2 are GEAIGNYY and EKD. The CDR3 is CACDTVLGDYSSWDTRQMFF. The CDR3, as DNA: TGTGCCTGCGACACCGTACTGGGGGATTACAGCTCCTGGGACACCCGACAGATGTTTTTC.

This clone is medium-sized. The gene calls are TRDV1 and TRDJ1, with a tentative D call TRDD3 (6 bases). Trimming pared 4 bases from V and 3 bases from J, leaving 12 bases between. Germline loops: CDR1 TSWWSYY, CDR2 QGS. The CDR3 covers 14 residues. CDR3 in DNA: TGTGCTCTTGGGGTACGGTGGATACCCGATAAACTCATCTTT. Its protein product is CALGVRWIPDKLIF.

This clone is deemed medium-sized (0.01 to 0.1%). V usage is TRDV2 and J usage is TRDJ2; TRDD3 matches at 9 bases. After removal of 1 base from V and 0 bases from J, the junction contained 8 bases not matched to a gene. The germline V gene encodes CDR1 GEAIGNYY and CDR2 EKD. The CDR3 covers 18 residues. The DNA of the CDR3 is TGTGCCTGTGACACGGTTGGGGATACGGGAGCTTTGACAGCACAACTCTTCTTT. It is translated as CACDTVGDTGALTAQLFF.

A note on this clone: One base separates it from a far larger clone, so it is likely a read error. This chain connects TRDV2 to TRDJ2, with TRDD3 matching 7 bases. CDR3 length: 13 amino acids. Germline CDR1 reads GEAIGNYY; CDR2 reads EKD. Written as DNA, the CDR3 is TGTGCCTGTGACACCTGGGGGACAACACAACTCTTCTTT. Protein: CACDTWGTTQLFF.

Note on this clone: This may stem from a read error, because a much larger clone lies one nucleotide away. This CDR3 is CALGELSYLGPCTGGIYIDKLIF. The DNA of the CDR3 is TGTGCTCTTGGGGAACTGTCCTACTTAGGACCCTGTACTGGGGGAATTTACATCGATAAACTCATCTTT. The chain is built from TRDV1 and TRDJ1; TRDD3 aligns across 9 bases. The J segment lost 4 bases and the V segment lost 0 bases, leaving 27 bases of the junction unmatched. This CDR3 comprises 23 residues. Germline V CDR1 and CDR2: TSWWSYY, QGS.

This clone showed up just a few times. This chain joins TRDV2 and TRDJ1; 7 nucleotides match TRDD3. V trimming: 1 base; J trimming: 5 bases; junction bases outside the gene matches: 9. The CDR3 covers 15 residues. Germline CDR1 reads GEAIGNYY; CDR2 reads EKD. This CDR3 is CACDTLGGSGDKLIF. The CDR3 bases are TGTGCCTGTGACACGCTGGGGGGCAGCGGAGATAAACTCATCTTT.

The chain combines TRDV2 with TRDJ3; 13 bases align to TRDD3. Trimming at V came to 3 bases and at J to 2 bases, leaving 6 bases not matched to a gene. Germline values: CDR1 GEAIGNYY, CDR2 EKD. The CDR3 consists of 19 residues. CDR3 in amino acids: CACDAVLGDTAWDTRQMFF. The DNA of the CDR3 is TGTGCCTGTGACGCCGTACTGGGGGATACGGCCTGGGACACCCGACAGATGTTTTTC.

There are a few counts of this clone. The chain couples TRDV1 to TRDJ1; D remains ambiguous. This CDR3 region has 15 residues. The germline V and J ends were trimmed by 0 bases and 10 bases, with 18 bases remaining between them. Germline CDR1 TSWWSYY, CDR2 QGS. Here the CDR3 DNA reads TGTGCTCTTGGGGAACTTCAGGATCCTTGTGGCGGACTCATCTTT. It codes for CALGELQDPCGGLIF.

By its share, this clone is medium-sized. The gene calls are TRDV1 and TRDJ1; D not resolved. Trimming stripped 3 bases from V and 8 bases from J, with 7 bases between. CDR3 size: 11 residues. Germline V gene data show CDR1 as TSWWSYY and CDR2 as QGS. CDR3 in amino acids: CALGERYKLIF. The CDR3 bases are TGTGCTCTTGGGGAGCGTTACAAACTCATCTTT.

This clone has more than one count but fewer than ten. Being one base from a much bigger clone, this may be a read error. This sample also contains other DNA sequences that code for the same CDR3. The chain is built from TRDV2 and TRDJ1; tentatively, D is TRDD2 (7 bases). The CDR3 covers 17 residues. Per germline, CDR1 GEAIGNYY and CDR2 EKD. Trimming removed 3 bases at V and 8 bases at J, with 27 bases between. CDR3 DNA: TGTGCCTGTGACTCCCTTGTTCCTACGGGAGATACGCTCAAACTCATCTTT. It yields the protein CACDSLVPTGDTLKLIF.

By share of the sample, this clone is large. This CDR3 is also generated by other DNA sequences in the sample. The chain employs TRDV2 and TRDJ3; TRDD3 agrees at 9 bases. Germline trimming cut 0 bases from V and 0 bases from J; bases unmatched to any gene: 2. Germline assignment: CDR1 GEAIGNYY and CDR2 EKD. CDR3 length: 18 amino acids. In DNA form, the CDR3 reads TGTGCCTGTGACACCGTGGGGGATAGCTCCTGGGACACCCGACAGATGTTTTTC. It encodes CACDTVGDSSWDTRQMFF.

Only a few counts were recorded for this clone. The CDR3 bases are TGTGCCTGTGACACCTTGGGGGATACATCCGATAAACTCATCTTT. Protein sequence: CACDTLGDTSDKLIF. The chain has TRDV2 and TRDJ1, with 10 bases fitting TRDD3. The CDR3 covers 15 residues. CDR1 is GEAIGNYY and CDR2 is EKD in the germline V gene. Germline trimming cut 0 bases from V and 3 bases from J; bases unmatched to any gene: 3.

Judged by abundance, this clone is medium-sized. This specimen includes other DNA sequences encoding the same CDR3. This chain joins TRDV2 and TRDJ2; 12 bases map to TRDD3. CDR1 is GEAIGNYY and CDR2 is EKD in the germline V gene. The V segment lost 1 base and the J segment 0 bases; nucleotides outside the gene matches: 8. The CDR3 extends over 19 amino acids. CDR3 protein: CACDTVLGDTRALTAQLFF. The CDR3 DNA reads as TGTGCCTGTGACACAGTACTGGGGGATACCCGGGCTTTGACAGCACAACTCTTCTTT.

The V and J genes are TRDV2 and TRDJ3; D remains ambiguous. There are 18 residues in the CDR3. The germline gives CDR1 GEAIGNYY, CDR2 EKD. V lost 1 base, J lost 0 bases, and 12 bases lay in between. CDR3 nucleotides: TGTGCCTGTGACACGGGGTATTCGAGCTCCTGGGACACCCGACAGATGTTTTTC. This translates into CACDTGYSSSWDTRQMFF.

By sample fraction, this clone is medium-sized. The chain combines TRDV2 with TRDJ1, with a possible D match to TRDD3 (6 bases). The CDR3 sequence is 16 residues long. The ends were cut back, 3 bases at V and 1 base at J, with 17 bases in the middle. Germline V CDR1 and CDR2: GEAIGNYY, EKD. The CDR3 nucleotides read TGTGCCTGTGACCCAATCGGATACATACCCACCGATAAACTCATCTTT. As protein: CACDPIGYIPTDKLIF.

Note on this clone: A far larger clone is just one base off, so this is likely a read error. The rearrangement joins TRDV2 to TRDJ2, with unresolved D. This CDR3 has 16 residues. The germline CDR1 and CDR2 sequences are GEAIGNYY and EKD. The CDR3, as DNA: TGTGCCTGTGACATCGTGGGAACTACTTTGACAGCACAACCCTTCTTT. This translates into CACDIVGTTLTAQPFF.

Only a few counts were recorded for this clone. A read error is possible here, since a much larger clone lies one base away. Other DNA sequences in the sample encode the same CDR3. The CDR3, as DNA: TGTGCCTGTGACATCCTGACTGGGGGCCAGTACACCGATAAACTCATCTTT. It specifies CACDILTGGQYTDKLIF. This sequence joins TRDV2 and TRDJ1; 8 nucleotides align to TRDD3. This CDR3 is 17 amino acids long. J gave up 0 bases and V 2 bases, and 10 bases lay outside the gene matches. Looked up from germline, CDR1 is GEAIGNYY and CDR2 is EKD.

This clone was counted a few times. The chain joins TRDV2 to TRDJ1, with a weak D call TRDD3 (6 bases). Germline CDR1 is GEAIGNYY and CDR2 is EKD. This CDR3 is 13 amino acids long. V lost 2 bases, J lost 0 bases, and 6 bases lay in between. CDR3 nucleotides: TGTGCCTGTGACAGGGGATACACCGATAAACTCATCTTT. Its translation is CACDRGYTDKLIF.

The sample holds a few counts of this clone. A read error is the likely source, as a far larger clone sits one nucleotide away. Other DNA sequences within the sample encode an identical CDR3. The V and J genes are TRDV2 and TRDJ1, with a weak D call TRDD2 (5 bases). The CDR3 runs 15 residues. Per the germline V gene, CDR1 is GEAIGNYY and CDR2 is EKD. In nucleotides, the CDR3 is TGTGCCTGTGACGCTCTACTTCCGTACACCGATAAACTCATCTTC. It is translated as CACDALLPYTDKLIF.

Comment on this clone: With a much larger clone just one base away, this may be a read error. The chain couples TRDV2 to TRDJ2; 7 bases line up with TRDD3. CDR3 size: 14 residues. CDR1 is GEAIGNYY and CDR2 is EKD in the germline V gene. The V gene end was trimmed by 3 bases and the J gene end by 5 bases; junction bases not matched to a gene: 5. CDR3: CACDSLGGTAQLFF. CDR3 DNA: TGTGCCTGTGACTCCCTGGGGGGTACAGCACAACTCTTCTTT.

This rearrangement joins TRDV2 to TRDJ3; 9 bases match TRDD3. The CDR3 is 22 residues long. CDR1 is GEAIGNYY and CDR2 is EKD in the germline V gene. V gave up 3 bases and J gave up 1 base; unmatched junction bases: 18. The CDR3 bases are TGTGCCTGTGACCCTGTACTGGGGGACCAAAACCCGAGTTCCTGGGACACCCGACAGATGTTTTTC. This codes for CACDPVLGDQNPSSWDTRQMFF.

The table lists this clone with a few counts. This sample also contains other DNA sequences that code for the same CDR3. The CDR3 region has the DNA TGTGCCTGCGACCTACTGGGGGATACCTTGACAGCACAACTCTTCTTT. This encodes CACDLLGDTLTAQLFF. The chain couples TRDV2 to TRDJ2; TRDD3 agrees at 12 bases. CDR3 length: 16 amino acids. The J segment lost 2 bases and the V segment lost 7 bases, leaving 7 bases of the junction unmatched. Germline V gives CDR1 GEAIGNYY, CDR2 EKD.

This clone appeared a few times. This is likely an artifact of a read error, given a far larger clone one base away. The same CDR3 is also encoded by other DNA sequences in this sample. The J gene is TRDJ3, the V gene TRDV2; tentatively, D is TRDD3 (6 bases). The germline CDR1 and CDR2 sequences are GEAIGNYY and EKD. The CDR3 has 22 residues. V gave up 0 bases and J gave up 0 bases, with 23 bases separating them. The chain's CDR3 is CACDTVLGDTRLSSWDTRQMFF. The CDR3 DNA is TGTGCCTGTGACACCGTACTGGGAGATACGCGTCTGAGCTCCTGGGACACCCGACAGATGTTTTTC.

This clone qualifies as medium-sized. V and J are TRDV2 and TRDJ2; 10 nucleotides match TRDD3. CDR3 size: 18 residues. CDR1 is GEAIGNYY and CDR2 is EKD in the germline V gene. J was trimmed by 0 bases and V by 3 bases; bases with no gene match: 9. In DNA form, the CDR3 reads TGTGCCTGTGACGTCGTACTGGGGGATCCCGCTTTGACAGCACAACTCTTCTTT. This encodes CACDVVLGDPALTAQLFF.